The 18 T cell receptor beta chains below come from one sample, sequenced in a study of cytomegalovirus exposure and HLA in healthy donors. In the PCR, 60 Vbeta and 13 Jbeta primers were used. Sequencing used immunoSEQ multiplex PCR; TCRdb keeps in-frame clones, though not all of them. The data show roughly 160,000 clones, with under 85% seen just once and approximately 5.1% held by the top ten. The sequenced material came from PBMCs. These receptors came from a woman younger than 35 in good health and CMV-seropositive.

This sequence joins TRBV7-9 and TRBJ2-3; 8 nucleotides agree with TRBD2. Trimming at V came to 5 bases and at J to 5 bases, leaving 12 bases not matched to a gene. CDR1 is SEHNR and CDR2 is FQNEAQ in the germline V gene (reference sequence). CDR3 length: 16 residues. CDR3 DNA: TGTGCCAGCAGCGGCAGGGTCGGGGGGGAGCAAGATACGCAGTATTTT. Translating gives CASSGRVGGEQDTQYF.

The chain employs TRBV28 and TRBJ2-7, with 8 bases aligning to TRBD1. CDR3 length: 16 amino acids. CDR1 is MDHEN, CDR2 SYDVKM, per germline. Unmatched junction bases numbered 12, after V lost 5 bases and J lost 3 bases. The CDR3 DNA reads as TGTGCCAGCAGTCCCCCGGGCAGGGGGCTAGTCTACGAGCAGTACTTC. Protein: CASSPPGRGLVYEQYF.

V and J are TRBV2 and TRBJ2-7; D is possibly TRBD2 (5 bases). This CDR3 comprises 11 residues. V lost 7 bases, J lost 4 bases, and 8 bases lay in between. Germline CDR1 reads SNHLY; CDR2 reads FYNNEI. The CDR3 DNA is TGTGCCAGCACCCCGGGGTACGAGCAGTACTTC. Translated: CASTPGYEQYF.

The gene calls are TRBV5-6 and TRBJ1-5; 8 positions match TRBD1. Unmatched junction bases numbered 5, after V lost 4 bases and J lost 2 bases. The CDR3 consists of 15 residues. From germline, CDR1 is SGHDT and CDR2 YYEEEE. The CDR3 loop reads CASSGGTGRNQPQHF. The CDR3 bases are TGTGCCAGCAGCGGCGGGACAGGACGCAATCAGCCCCAGCATTTT.

The V call is TRBV5-6, the J call TRBJ2-1; D might be TRBD1 (5 bases). Per germline, CDR1 SGHDT and CDR2 YYEEEE. This CDR3 is 16 amino acids long. The V end lost 1 base, the J end lost 3 bases, and 14 bases lay between the germline ends. The CDR3 loop reads CASSLLSETVYNEQFF. The CDR3 region has the DNA TGTGCCAGCAGCTTGTTGTCCGAGACAGTCTACAATGAGCAGTTCTTC. The full variable domain, with the rest looked up from reference TRBV5-6 and TRBJ2-1, is DAGVTQSPTHLIKTRGQQVTLRCSPKSGHDTVSWYQQALGQGPQFIFQYYEEEERQRGNFPDRFSGHQFPNYSSELNVNALLLGDSALYLCASSLLSETVYNEQFFGPGTRLTVL.

The J gene is TRBJ2-1, the V gene TRBV11-1; 7 positions agree with TRBD2. The CDR3 spans 14 residues. Germline trimming cut 5 bases from V and 10 bases from J; bases unmatched to any gene: 11. Per germline, CDR1 SGHAT and CDR2 FQDESV (reference sequence). The DNA for the CDR3 is TGTGCCAGCAGCATGACTAGCACCATAGCGGAGCAGTTCTTC. Translating gives CASSMTSTIAEQFF.

This clone was seen only a few times. V usage is TRBV7-2 and J usage is TRBJ2-5; D uncertain. Germline V CDR1 and CDR2: SGHTA, FQGNSA. This CDR3 spans 14 amino acids. Trimming stripped 5 bases from V and 3 bases from J, with 13 bases between. Here the CDR3 reads CASSPNLAEETQYF. For the CDR3, the DNA is TGTGCCAGCAGCCCAAACCTGGCAGAAGAGACCCAGTACTTC. The variable domain in full, with the rest retrieved from reference TRBV7-2 and TRBJ2-5, is GAGVSQSPSNKVTEKGKDVELRCDPISGHTALYWYRQSLGQGLEFLIYFQGNSAPDKSGLPSDRFSAERTGGSVSTLTIQRTQQEDSAVYLCASSPNLAEETQYFGPGTRLLVL.

The chain couples TRBV2 to TRBJ2-1, with TRBD2 identical over 7 bases. The CDR3 sequence is 16 residues long. CDR1 SNHLY and CDR2 FYNNEI come from the germline V gene. V dropped 5 bases and J dropped 3; count of bases not matched to a gene: 10. The CDR3 spells CASSKQAGTLYNEQFF. The CDR3 DNA reads as TGTGCCAGCAGTAAACAAGCGGGGACCCTCTACAATGAGCAGTTCTTC. Based on the CDR3 plus reference TRBV2 and TRBJ2-1, the full variable domain is EPEVTQTPSHQVTQMGQEVILRCVPISNHLYFYWYRQILGQKVEFLVSFYNNEISEKSEIFDDQFSVERPDGSNFTLKIRSTKLEDSAMYFCASSKQAGTLYNEQFFGPGTRLTVL.

The sample holds a few counts of this clone. The chain couples TRBV5-4 to TRBJ1-3; no clear D. V lost 4 bases and J 0 bases, leaving 17 bases between the germline ends. The V gene's germline CDR1 is SGHNT and CDR2 YYREEE (reference sequence). This CDR3 is 17 amino acids long. CDR3 sequence reads: CASSVREPKSSGNTIYF. CDR3 DNA sequence: TGTGCCAGCAGCGTCCGGGAGCCAAAGAGCTCTGGAAACACCATATATTTT.

The chain carries TRBV2 and TRBJ2-1; 12 bases fit TRBD2. Looked up from germline, CDR1 is SNHLY and CDR2 is FYNNEI. J gave up 10 bases and V 5 bases, and 9 bases lay outside the gene matches. The CDR3 runs to 15 residues. CDR3 in amino acids: CASSLSSGGAGEQFF. CDR3 in DNA: TGTGCCAGCAGTCTTTCTAGCGGGGGGGCAGGGGAGCAGTTCTTC.

This clone came up a few times. This sequence joins TRBV28 and TRBJ1-4, with a weak D call TRBD1 (6 bases). V was shortened by 5 bases and J by 0 bases, with 10 bases between the two germline ends. This CDR3 comprises 15 residues. Germline CDR1 reads MDHEN; CDR2 reads SYDVKM. The CDR3 loop reads CASSLDSSTNEKLFF. As DNA, the CDR3 is TGTGCCAGCAGTCTGGACAGCTCAACTAATGAAAAACTGTTTTTT.

The chain uses TRBV5-1 and TRBJ2-7, with D possibly TRBD2 on 6 matching bases. The CDR3 extends over 12 amino acids. With 0 bases removed from V and 6 bases from J, the gap between germline ends came to 7 bases. Germline CDR1 is SGHRS and CDR2 is YFSETQ. The CDR3 DNA sequence: TGCGCCAGCAGCTTGGCCGGGGGCGAGCAGTACTTC. It is translated as CASSLAGGEQYF.

The rearrangement links TRBV5-6 to TRBJ2-7; TRBD1 matches at 12 bases. Germline V gene sequence: CDR1 SGHDT, CDR2 YYEEEE. The V and J ends lost 4 bases and 6 bases, in that order; junction bases with no gene match: 5. CDR3 length: 14 residues. The CDR3 sequence: CASSPGQGAGEQYF. CDR3 bases: TGTGCCAGCAGCCCGGGACAGGGGGCGGGCGAGCAGTACTTC. Full variable domain (outside the CDR3, taken from reference TRBV5-6 and TRBJ2-7): DAGVTQSPTHLIKTRGQQVTLRCSPKSGHDTVSWYQQALGQGPQFIFQYYEEEERQRGNFPDRFSGHQFPNYSSELNVNALLLGDSALYLCASSPGQGAGEQYFGPGTRLTVT.

The chain combines TRBV5-1 with TRBJ2-5, with 8 bases that match TRBD2. The V gene end was trimmed by 0 bases and the J gene end by 3 bases; junction bases not matched to a gene: 4. This CDR3 is built from 15 residues. Germline V CDR1 and CDR2: SGHRS, YFSETQ. The CDR3 spells CASSLVAGGKETQYF. CDR3 bases: TGCGCCAGCAGCTTGGTGGCGGGGGGTAAAGAGACCCAGTACTTC. The complete variable domain, with remaining parts taken from reference TRBV5-1 and TRBJ2-5, reads KAGVTQTPRYLIKTRGQQVTLSCSPISGHRSVSWYQQTPGQGLQFLFEYFSETQRNKGNFPGRFSGRQFSNSRSEMNVSTLELGDSALYLCASSLVAGGKETQYFGPGTRLLVL.

This clone appeared a single time. This chain links TRBV7-2 with TRBJ1-1; no firm D call. V was pared by 5 bases and J by 4 bases, with 23 bases between. The CDR3 runs 17 residues. CDR1 and CDR2 from the germline V gene are SGHTA and FQGNSA. CDR3 DNA sequence: TGTGCCAGCAGCCCCGGACCGGGGTTAATGGGAAGCACTGAAGCTTTCTTT. It translates to CASSPGPGLMGSTEAFF.

This clone occurred a few times. This chain connects TRBV19 to TRBJ2-7; perhaps TRBD1 as D (5 bases). This CDR3 has 14 amino acids. Germline V gives CDR1 LNHDA, CDR2 SQIVND (reference sequence). Trimming cost V 10 bases and J 0 bases, with 16 bases left between them. The CDR3 nucleotides read TGTGCCATCGCCTGGGGCCGCAGCTCCTACGAGCAGTACTTC. Encoded protein: CAIAWGRSSYEQYF.

The count of this clone is one. This rearrangement joins TRBV28 to TRBJ2-7, with D unclear. The CDR3 sequence is 13 residues long. CDR1 and CDR2 from the germline V gene are MDHEN and SYDVKM. V lost 7 bases, J lost 2 bases, and 12 bases lay in between. The CDR3 DNA follows: TGTGCCAGCACCTTTGCGGCAGCCTACGAGCAGTACTTC. This codes for CASTFAAAYEQYF.

The chain carries TRBV5-4 and TRBJ2-4; D is ambiguous. With 0 bases removed from V and 5 bases from J, the gap between germline ends came to 6 bases. This CDR3 has 13 amino acids. Germline V lookup: CDR1 SGHNT, CDR2 YYREEE (reference sequence). In DNA, the CDR3 is TGTGCCAGCAGCTTGGCGCAGGAAAACATTCAGTACTTC. Residues: CASSLAQENIQYF.